The 11 T cell receptor beta chains listed next were all sequenced from one sample in a study of shared clonotypes between healthy human individuals. Naive-designated CD8 cells lacked CD45RO, were positively enriched for CCR7, and omitted terminally differentiated effector memory CD45RA+ cells. Only in-frame clones appear in the TCRdb table, and some are missing; sequencing was by immunoSEQ multiplex PCR. The sample has approximately 2,000,000 clones, around 95% seen once; the top ten hold more than 1.5%. The sequenced sample consisted of naive CD8+ T cells from PBMCs. The source is a young man in good health. Some clones in this sample may be carry-over from other donors' samples.

The rearrangement joins TRBV5-8 to TRBJ1-4, with 9 bases aligning to TRBD1. V shed 3 bases and J 5 bases; nucleotides not matched to a gene: 2. Germline assignment: CDR1 SGHTS and CDR2 YDEGEE. The CDR3 is made up of 14 amino acids. CDR3: CASSSTGGNEKLFF. The CDR3 DNA reads as TGTGCCAGCAGCTCGACAGGGGGGAATGAAAAACTGTTTTTT.

The genes are TRBV6-5 and TRBJ2-7; tentatively, D is TRBD2 (5 bases). The germline V gene encodes CDR1 MNHEY and CDR2 SVGAGI. The CDR3 spans 13 residues. Trimming took 7 bases from V and 3 from J, leaving 13 bases between them. CDR3 nucleotides: TGTGCCAGCACCTCCCGGACTCTCTACGAGCAGTACTTC. As protein: CASTSRTLYEQYF.

A word on this clone: Other DNA variants within this sample encode the same CDR3. This chain connects TRBV7-9 to TRBJ1-2; D possibly corresponds to TRBD1 (5 bases). The germline CDR1 and CDR2 sequences are SEHNR and FQNEAQ (reference sequence). The CDR3 has 13 amino acids. With 5 bases removed from V and 4 bases from J, the gap between germline ends came to 11 bases. CDR3 protein: CASSQLDSYGYTF. The DNA for the CDR3 is TGTGCCAGCAGCCAGTTAGACAGCTATGGCTACACCTTC.

The chain employs TRBV27 and TRBJ2-7, with TRBD2 as a possible D gene (6 bases). Per the germline V gene, CDR1 is MNHEY and CDR2 is SMNVEV (reference sequence). The CDR3 is 16 residues long. V was clipped by 6 bases and J by 7 bases, with 25 bases between them. The CDR3 bases are TGTGCCAGCAGCCCATGGACCGGGACCCAGAGCGGGGAGCAGTACTTC. This sequence encodes CASSPWTGTQSGEQYF.

CDR3 protein: CASSLGTGSETQYF. CDR3 sequence (DNA): TGTGCCAGCAGTCTAGGGACAGGGTCAGAGACCCAGTACTTC. This rearrangement joins TRBV6-6 to TRBJ2-5, with TRBD1 identical over 9 bases. This CDR3 is built from 14 residues. V was pared by 5 bases and J by 4 bases, with 5 bases of the junction left unmatched. Germline V CDR1 and CDR2: MNHNY, SVGAGI (reference sequence).

The CDR3 region has the DNA TGTGCCAGCAGTTTAACGGCGGGGCTCAATGAGCAGTTCTTC. This sequence encodes CASSLTAGLNEQFF. The genes are TRBV27 and TRBJ2-1; TRBD2 might be the D (6 bases). The CDR3 extends over 14 amino acids. Germline CDR1 reads MNHEY; CDR2 reads SMNVEV (reference sequence). Deletions cut 2 bases from V and 6 bases from J, with 11 bases between.

The chain uses TRBV7-6 and TRBJ2-5; 12 bases are a match to TRBD2. J was trimmed by 5 bases and V by 5 bases; bases with no gene match: 9. CDR3 length: 16 residues. The V gene's germline CDR1 is SGHVS and CDR2 FNYEAQ. CDR3 DNA sequence: TGTGCCAGCAGCAGAAGACTAGCGGGAGATGGGGAGACCCAGTACTTC. Amino acid sequence: CASSRRLAGDGETQYF.

A single count supports this clone. V usage is TRBV28 and J usage is TRBJ2-1, with no clear D. The CDR3 consists of 13 residues. Trimming took off 3 bases at V and 2 bases at J, with 5 bases between the two ends. CDR1 and CDR2 from the germline V gene are MDHEN and SYDVKM. The CDR3: CASSFATYNEQFF. DNA for the CDR3: TGTGCCAGCAGTTTTGCAACCTACAATGAGCAGTTCTTC.

The chain combines TRBV6-5 with TRBJ2-2, with unresolved D. Germline loops: CDR1 MNHEY, CDR2 SVGAGI. This CDR3 contains 15 residues. Trimming removed 5 bases at V and 3 bases at J, with 13 bases between. In DNA, the CDR3 is TGTGCCAGCAGTATAGTGCAGGCATACACCGGGGAGCTGTTTTTT. Its protein product is CASSIVQAYTGELFF.

This chain joins TRBV14 and TRBJ1-2; D is ambiguous. Trimming took 1 base from V and 5 from J, leaving 8 bases between them. Germline V gene sequence: CDR1 SGHDN, CDR2 FVKESK. CDR3 length: 13 amino acids. CDR3 DNA: TGTGCCAGCAGCCAAGTTCATCTATATGGCTACACCTTC. This gives the protein CASSQVHLYGYTF. Together with reference TRBV14 and TRBJ1-2, the CDR3 gives the full variable domain: EAGVTQFPSHSVIEKGQTVTLRCDPISGHDNLYWYRRVMGKEIKFLLHFVKESKQDESGMPNNRFLAERTGGTYSTLKVQPAELEDSGVYFCASSQVHLYGYTFGSGTRLTVV.

CDR3 nucleotides: TGTGCCAGCAGCCAAGATCAGGGGCTCCCAAGCTCCTACGAGCAGTACTTC. This sequence encodes CASSQDQGLPSSYEQYF. This rearrangement joins TRBV14 to TRBJ2-7; D might be TRBD1 (6 bases). The V gene's germline CDR1 is SGHDN and CDR2 FVKESK. Trimming took off 0 bases at V and 0 bases at J, with 15 bases between the two ends. The CDR3 spans 17 residues.